The rows below give T cell receptor beta chains drawn from one sample of a study of radiotherapy plus CTLA-4 blockade in lung cancer. The data were produced by immunoSEQ multiplex PCR, yet TCRdb's version contains in-frame clones alone and is incomplete. The data show tens of thousands of clones, 63% seen once. The specimen was peripheral blood, collected from a patient treated with radiotherapy plus ipilimumab. Source of these receptors: a human donor with non-small cell lung cancer who had a partial response to radiotherapy plus ipilimumab. CDR3s include the opening cysteine and the closing phenylalanine or tryptophan. D genes are given only for firm matches. Only some rows state a clone size, as once, few, many or a class for expanded clones.

CDR3 protein: CASSPIDSRNTIYF; CDR3 DNA: TGTGCCAGCAGCCCCATTGACTCAAGAAACACCATATATTTT; J gene: TRBJ1-3; clone size: once; V gene: TRBV7-9; D gene: -
CDR3 protein: CASSVEQGGQETQYF; CDR3 DNA: TGTGCCAGCAGCGTAGAACAGGGGGGACAAGAGACCCAGTACTTC; J gene: TRBJ2-5; clone size: -; V gene: TRBV9; D gene: TRBD1
CDR3 protein: CAWSRRAIHTEAFF; CDR3 DNA: TGTGCCTGGAGTCGCAGGGCAATACACACTGAAGCTTTCTTT; J gene: TRBJ1-1; clone size: once; V gene: TRBV30; D gene: -
CDR3 protein: CASSSGRTGLTNEKLFF; CDR3 DNA: TGCGCCAGCAGCTCAGGCCGAACAGGGTTGACTAATGAAAAACTGTTTTTT; J gene: TRBJ1-4; clone size: medium-sized; V gene: TRBV5-1; D gene: -
CDR3 protein: CASSAWTSRNEQFF; CDR3 DNA: TGTGCCAGCAGCGCATGGACTAGTCGGAATGAGCAGTTCTTC; J gene: TRBJ2-1; clone size: -; V gene: TRBV7-2; D gene: TRBD2
CDR3 protein: CATSRGLAEGGANVLTF; CDR3 DNA: TGTGCCACCAGCAGAGGACTAGCGGAGGGTGGGGCCAACGTCCTGACTTTC; J gene: TRBJ2-6; clone size: -; V gene: TRBV15; D gene: TRBD2
CDR3 protein: CASSLRGGASGGSSYEQYF; CDR3 DNA: TGTGCCAGCAGCCTAAGGGGTGGCGCTAGCGGAGGGTCCTCCTACGAGCAGTACTTC; J gene: TRBJ2-7; clone size: -; V gene: TRBV7-6; D gene: TRBD2
CDR3 protein: CASSFLGQGYNTEAFF; CDR3 DNA: TGTGCCAGCAGTTTCCTGGGACAGGGCTATAACACTGAAGCTTTCTTT; J gene: TRBJ1-1; clone size: -; V gene: TRBV27; D gene: TRBD1
CDR3 protein: CASSTGQRQAFF; CDR3 DNA: TGTGCCAGCAGCACCGGACAACGACAAGCTTTCTTT; J gene: TRBJ1-1; clone size: many; V gene: TRBV5-4; D gene: -
CDR3 protein: CASSQSSPSVGQGRYTF; CDR3 DNA: TGTGCCAGCAGCCAATCATCCCCCTCTGTGGGACAGGGTAGATACACCTTC; J gene: TRBJ1-2; clone size: -; V gene: TRBV4-2; D gene: TRBD1
CDR3 protein: CASSSSGGTGYNEQFF; CDR3 DNA: TGTGCCAGCAGCTCCTCAGGAGGAACAGGGTACAATGAGCAGTTCTTC; J gene: TRBJ2-1; clone size: few; V gene: TRBV7-2; D gene: -